This T cell receptor beta chain stems from a study of T cell responses to AZD1222 COVID-19 vaccine. Overall study context: Pooling of second doses given at about 4 or about 12 weeks was done. Study-level results: Females outnumbered males among donors, who were mostly white British; clonal diversity was possibly underestimated. Spike-specific TCRs gained breadth and depth after people received two AZD1222 doses.

Details on this clone: Its target is not known.

The ends lost 3 bases at V and 4 bases at J; junction bases unmatched: 4. The V gene's germline CDR1 is LGHNA and CDR2 YNFKEQ. The CDR3 is 15 residues long. Data came from immunoSEQ multiplex PCR; TCRdb stores just in-frame clones and leaves some out. The sample holds about 140,000 clones, 85% to 90% seen once. The chain is built from TRBV4-2 and TRBJ1-3; TRBD1 matches 9 bases. This receptor was obtained from an adult in good health. Sequences were derived from peripheral blood, sampled on day 0 of AZD1222 vaccination. The CDR3 region is CASSQGDREGNTIYF. The DNA of the CDR3 is TGTGCCAGCAGCCAGGGGGACAGGGAGGGAAACACCATATATTTT.